The present T cell receptor beta chain was sequenced within a study of T cell responses to AZD1222 COVID-19 vaccine. Study-level information: Doses given second, at about 4 or about 12 weeks, were pooled.

This clone has just one count. Antigen: not known. Libraries were prepared by immunoSEQ multiplex PCR; TCRdb keeps only in-frame clonotypes and omits some of them. The sample consists of about 120,000 clones, around 85% of them appearing once. Trimming pared 5 bases from V and 8 bases from J, leaving 15 bases between. Germline loops: CDR1 MDHEN, CDR2 SYDVKM. This CDR3 is 13 amino acids long. Points from the study as a whole: It should be noted that donors were predominantly white British and more often female, and clonal diversity was possibly underestimated.

This TCR was recovered from an adult in good health. Sample: peripheral blood, taken on day 0 of AZD1222 vaccination. The chain couples TRBV28 to TRBJ1-2, with D perhaps TRBD1 (5 bases). For the CDR3, the DNA is TGTGCCAGCAGTCGGGACCACGTAAGGGGCTACACCTTC. Translating gives CASSRDHVRGYTF.